This T cell receptor (beta chain) was obtained from a study of neoadjuvant anti-PD-1 for oral cavity cancer. Study details: Patients without progression got a fourth dose around day 43. Study observations and caveats: TCR analyses covered only a few patients per response group. Higher pretreatment blood Treg/Th17 ratios correlated with higher pretreatment blood and lower post-treatment tumor TCRbeta clonality.

A note on this clone: Its antigen is currently unknown.

Profiled with immunoSEQ multiplex PCR; TCRdb holds only in-frame clones, not every one. The sample consists of about 81,000 clones, about 84% of them appearing once. No culture or expansion preceded analysis of these blood cells. The CDR3 totals 17 residues. The germline V gene encodes CDR1 LNHDA and CDR2 SQIVND (reference sequence). The V gene lost 5 bases and the J gene lost 1 base, with 18 bases spanning the gap. The chain has TRBV19 and TRBJ1-5; D ambiguous. Sequences were derived from PBMCs, sampled before nivolumab (anti-PD-1) treatment. The sequence came from a person aged 35 to 85 with oral cavity squamous cell carcinoma. CDR3 loop: CASSPKIPGISNQPQHF. DNA of the CDR3: TGTGCCAGTAGTCCGAAAATACCGGGGATAAGCAATCAGCCCCAGCATTTT.